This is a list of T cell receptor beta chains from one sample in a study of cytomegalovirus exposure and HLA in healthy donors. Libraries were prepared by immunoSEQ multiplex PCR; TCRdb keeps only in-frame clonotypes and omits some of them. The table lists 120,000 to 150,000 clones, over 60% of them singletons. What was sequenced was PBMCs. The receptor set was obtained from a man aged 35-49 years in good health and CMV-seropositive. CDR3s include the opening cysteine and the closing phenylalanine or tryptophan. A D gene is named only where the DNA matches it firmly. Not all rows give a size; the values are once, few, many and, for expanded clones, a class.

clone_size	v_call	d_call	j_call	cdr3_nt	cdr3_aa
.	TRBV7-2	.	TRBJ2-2	TGTGCCAGCAGCTTAGGATGGAGGACCGGGGAGCTGTTTTTT	CASSLGWRTGELFF
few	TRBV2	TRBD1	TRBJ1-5	TGTGCCAGCAAGGGGGCCGGCGTAAATCAGCCCCAGCATTTT	CASKGAGVNQPQHF
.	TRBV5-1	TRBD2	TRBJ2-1	TGCGCCAGCAGCTTGGCCCTCGGGAGGGGCAATGAGCAGTTCTTC	CASSLALGRGNEQFF
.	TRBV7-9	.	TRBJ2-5	TGTGCCAGCAGCCCTCCCCTCTTGACAGTCCAGGAGACCCAGTACTTC	CASSPPLLTVQETQYF
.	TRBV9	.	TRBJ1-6	TGTGCCAGCAGATTAACGGACAGAGTTTATTCACCCCTCCACTTT	CASRLTDRVYSPLHF
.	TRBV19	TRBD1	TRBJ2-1	TGTGCCAGTAGCCAACAGGGGGTAGGCAATGAGCAGTTCTTC	CASSQQGVGNEQFF
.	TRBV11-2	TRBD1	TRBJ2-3	TGTGCCAGCAGCCCAAGACAGGGGACCTTCACAGATACGCAGTATTTT	CASSPRQGTFTDTQYF
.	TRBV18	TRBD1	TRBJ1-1	TGTGCCAGCTCACCGGCTAGACAGGGCCGCACTGAAGCTTTCTTT	CASSPARQGRTEAFF
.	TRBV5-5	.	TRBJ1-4	TGTGCCAGCAGCTTGGGGCGTCACGCGGCGGGGGAAAAACTGTTTTTT	CASSLGRHAAGEKLFF
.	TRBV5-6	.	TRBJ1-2	TGTGCCAGCAGCCCCTTCGGTCGGTCTAACTATGGCTACACCTTC	CASSPFGRSNYGYTF
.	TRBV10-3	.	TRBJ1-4	TGTGCCATCAGTGAGTCGGGGGGGCCTAATGAAAAACTGTTTTTT	CAISESGGPNEKLFF
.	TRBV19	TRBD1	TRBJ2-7	TGTGCCAGTGGACGGACAGGGACCTCCTACGAGCAGTACTTC	CASGRTGTSYEQYF
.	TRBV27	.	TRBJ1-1	TGTGCCAGCAGTTTAAACACCCCCCCGGGAGCTTTCTTT	CASSLNTPPGAFF
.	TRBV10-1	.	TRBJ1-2	TGCGCCAGCAGCCCAGGGAATGGCTACACCTTC	CASSPGNGYTF
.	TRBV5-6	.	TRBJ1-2	TGTGCCAGCAGCTTGCGGCAGGCCCTTGGCTATGGCTACACCTTC	CASSLRQALGYGYTF
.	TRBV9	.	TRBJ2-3	TGTGCCAGCAGCGATAGCCCAGCGGGCACAGATACGCAGTATTTT	CASSDSPAGTDTQYF
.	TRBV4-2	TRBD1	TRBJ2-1	TGTGCCAGCAGCCAGGGCGGGACAGGGGGGGTCAATGAGCAGTTCTTC	CASSQGGTGGVNEQFF
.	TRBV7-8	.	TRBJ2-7	TGTGCCAGCAGCTTAGTGGCGCAGGTCTACGAGCAGTACTTC	CASSLVAQVYEQYF
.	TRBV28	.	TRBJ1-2	TGTGCCAGCAGTTTAGGTTCGGGTCATTATGGCTACACCTTC	CASSLGSGHYGYTF
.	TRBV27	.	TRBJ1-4	TGTGCCAGCAGTTTCGGGACATCCTCAACTAATGAAAAACTGTTTTTT	CASSFGTSSTNEKLFF
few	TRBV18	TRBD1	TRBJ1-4	TGTGCCAGCTCCAGGGACAGGGGAACTAATGAAAAACTGTTTTTT	CASSRDRGTNEKLFF
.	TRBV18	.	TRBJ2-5	TGTGCCAGCTCACCAGGAGCTCGACAAGAGACCCAGTACTTC	CASSPGARQETQYF
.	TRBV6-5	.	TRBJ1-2	TGTGCCAGCAGTTACTCGACATTCTATGGCTACACCTTC	CASSYSTFYGYTF
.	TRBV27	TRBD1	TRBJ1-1	TGTGCCAGCAGCTTCACAGGGGGCACTGAAGCTTTCTTT	CASSFTGGTEAFF
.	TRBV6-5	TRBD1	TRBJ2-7	TGTGCCAGCAGTAACCTGGGACAGGGCTACGAGCAGTACTTC	CASSNLGQGYEQYF
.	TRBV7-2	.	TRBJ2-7	TGTGCCAGCAGCCAATCCCCACCCGGGGAGCAGTACTTC	CASSQSPPGEQYF
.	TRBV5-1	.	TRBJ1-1	TGCGCCAGCAGCTTTAACAGAAACATGAACACTGAAGCTTTCTTT	CASSFNRNMNTEAFF
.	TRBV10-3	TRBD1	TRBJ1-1	TGTGCCATCAGACCTCGGGACAGTCCACACACTGAAGCTTTCTTT	CAIRPRDSPHTEAFF
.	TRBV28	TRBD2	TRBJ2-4	TGTGCCAGCAGTTTAGCCACACCGGGAGGTGCCAAAAACATTCAGTACTTC	CASSLATPGGAKNIQYF
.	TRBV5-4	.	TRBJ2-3	TGTGCCAGCAGCCCACAGGGCACAGATACGCAGTATTTT	CASSPQGTDTQYF
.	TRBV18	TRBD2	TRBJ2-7	TGTGCCAGCTCACCATTTCTACTAGCGGGGAACTCCTACGAGCAGTACTTC	CASSPFLLAGNSYEQYF
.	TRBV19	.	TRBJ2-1	TGTGCCAGTAGGCCGGTAGCGGTTGACAATGAGCAGTTCTTC	CASRPVAVDNEQFF
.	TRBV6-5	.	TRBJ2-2	TGTGCCAGCAGACGCGGACAGACGAACACCGGGGAGCTGTTTTTT	CASRRGQTNTGELFF
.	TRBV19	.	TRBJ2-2	TGTGCCAGTAGTCATAACCGACTAGGGTCCGGGGAGCTGTTTTTT	CASSHNRLGSGELFF
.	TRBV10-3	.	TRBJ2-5	TGTGCCATCAGTGAGGCTAGAACCCAAGAGACCCAGTACTTC	CAISEARTQETQYF
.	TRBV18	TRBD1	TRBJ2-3	TGTGCCAGCTCATCCGACAGGGACGGGACAGATACGCAGTATTTT	CASSSDRDGTDTQYF
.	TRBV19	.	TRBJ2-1	TGTGCCAGTCGGACAGACCGGAGCTCCTACAATGAGCAGTTCTTC	CASRTDRSSYNEQFF
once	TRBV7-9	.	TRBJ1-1	TGTGCCAGCAGCTTAAGTGGACAGAGGAACACTGAAGCTTTCTTT	CASSLSGQRNTEAFF
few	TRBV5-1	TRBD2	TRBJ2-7	TGCGCCAGGAAACCGGGACAGGGTTACATGGGACTAGCGGGGGGCCACGAGCAGTACTTC	CARKPGQGYMGLAGGHEQYF
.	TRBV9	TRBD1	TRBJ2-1	TGTGCCAGCAGCGATACCGCCTGGGACAGGGGTTTGAATGAGCAGTTCTTC	CASSDTAWDRGLNEQFF
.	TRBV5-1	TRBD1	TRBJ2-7	TGCGCCAGCAGCTTGGGAGGACAGGGCAGTTACGAGCAGTACTTC	CASSLGGQGSYEQYF